This entry lists 25 T cell receptor beta chains sequenced from one sample in a study of CD8 T cells in Susac syndrome. An amount of RNA that ranged from roughly 0.5 to 1 ug was reverse transcribed with random hexamers. TCRdb itself ran the immunoSEQ multiplex PCR reads through MiXCR, one entry per CDR3 protein. The repertoire holds 130,000 to 150,000 distinct CDR3 sequences, with 94% as singletons. The sequencing sample was made of CD8+ T cells from PBMCs. The source is a human donor in good health.

This rearrangement joins TRBV6-2 or TRBV6-3 to TRBJ1-1, with D unresolved. The V and J ends lost 0 bases and 5 bases respectively, with 7 bases between them. Germline values: CDR1 MNHEY, CDR2 SVGEGT. The CDR3 has 13 residues. The CDR3 DNA reads TGTGCCAGCAGTTACTCGAAGCGGACTGAAGCTTTCTTT. It is translated as CASSYSKRTEAFF.

This clonotype has a single count. The rearrangement links TRBV7-9 to TRBJ2-5; maybe TRBD1 (6 bases). Trimming shortened V by 6 bases and J by 1 base, and 6 bases separated the two germline ends. Germline V CDR1 and CDR2: SEHNR, FQNEAQ (reference sequence). The CDR3 covers 12 residues. The CDR3, as DNA: TGTGCCAGCAGGGACAGCCAAGAGACCCAGTACTTC. Encoded protein: CASRDSQETQYF.

The V and J genes are TRBV7-2 and TRBJ2-5; D ambiguous. The CDR3 covers 12 residues. Trimming pared 5 bases from V and 5 bases from J, leaving 9 bases between. Germline V gene sequence: CDR1 SGHTA, CDR2 FQGNSA. In DNA form, the CDR3 reads TGTGCCAGCAGCGATCAAACGGAGACCCAGTACTTC. Translation gives CASSDQTETQYF.

The V and J genes are TRBV7-8 and TRBJ2-3; a weak D match, TRBD2 (5 bases). V was cut by 2 bases and J by 4 bases, with 16 bases left in between. The CDR3 is 16 residues long. CDR1 and CDR2 from the germline V gene are SGHVS and FQNEAQ. DNA for the CDR3: TGTGCCAGCAGCTTACCCGGGCTGAGCGGTCCAGATACGCAGTATTTT. This encodes CASSLPGLSGPDTQYF. The full variable domain, in which reference TRBV7-8 and TRBJ2-3 provide the parts outside the CDR3, is GAGVSQSPRYKVAKRGQDVALRCDPISGHVSLFWYQQALGQGPEFLTYFQNEAQLDKSGLPSDRFFAERPEGSVSTLKIQRTQQEDSAVYLCASSLPGLSGPDTQYFGPGTRLTVL.

The V call is TRBV7-2, the J call TRBJ2-7; unclear D gene. The CDR3 sequence is 14 residues long. The V gene's germline CDR1 is SGHTA and CDR2 FQGNSA. Trimming removed 1 base from V and 4 bases from J, with 11 bases in between. The chain's CDR3 is CASSLVHPAYEQYF. In DNA, the CDR3 is TGTGCCAGCAGCTTAGTTCACCCAGCATACGAGCAGTACTTC.

The chain recombines TRBV20-1 with TRBJ2-7; TRBD2 matches 9 bases. The CDR3 sequence is 16 residues long. Germline trimming cut 0 bases from V and 3 bases from J; bases unmatched to any gene: 9. The germline gives CDR1 DFQATT, CDR2 SNEGSKA (reference sequence). CDR3 protein: CSARDLRTSGFYEQYF. In DNA, the CDR3 is TGCAGTGCTAGAGATCTGAGAACTAGCGGGTTCTACGAGCAGTACTTC.

The genes are TRBV6-5 and TRBJ2-2; the D gene is possibly TRBD1 (6 bases). The V end was cut by 5 bases, the J end by 4 bases, with 14 bases between. The germline V gene encodes CDR1 MNHEY and CDR2 SVGAGI. The CDR3 contains 15 residues. CDR3 in amino acids: CASSPQGRSTGELFF. Here the CDR3 DNA reads TGTGCCAGCAGTCCACAGGGACGGTCCACCGGGGAGCTGTTTTTT.

DNA for the CDR3: TGCAGCGGCGGGGGACTAGCGGGAGGTAGCGATGAGCAGTTCTTC. It codes for CSGGGLAGGSDEQFF. The V call is TRBV29-1, the J call TRBJ2-1; 15 bases are a match to TRBD2. The V gene's germline CDR1 is SQVTM and CDR2 ANQGSEA. CDR3 length: 15 amino acids. The J segment lost 8 bases and the V segment lost 7 bases, leaving 9 bases of the junction unmatched.

The rearrangement links TRBV7-2 to TRBJ2-5; TRBD2 is a possible D gene (6 bases). Germline V gene sequence: CDR1 SGHTA, CDR2 FQGNSA. The length of the CDR3 is 15 residues. Trimming took off 4 bases at V and 2 bases at J, with 14 bases between the two ends. The CDR3 DNA reads TGTGCCAGCAGCTCGGGAGAGGGGCTTCAAGAGACCCAGTACTTC. Protein product: CASSSGEGLQETQYF.

The rearrangement uses TRBV7-9 and TRBJ2-3; 12 positions agree with TRBD2. Trimming removed 5 bases from V and 5 bases from J; junction bases left unmatched: 8. Germline lookup yields CDR1 SEHNR and CDR2 FQNEAQ (reference sequence). The CDR3 has 16 residues. CDR3 residues: CASSLVGLAGEDTQYF. The CDR3 DNA reads TGTGCCAGCAGCCTCGTGGGACTAGCGGGTGAAGATACGCAGTATTTT.

Of note for this clonotype: A junction boundary mismatches the germline segment, possibly from a read error. This chain joins TRBV14 and TRBJ2-1, with TRBD1 identical over 7 bases. CDR1 is SGHDN, CDR2 FVKESK, per germline. The CDR3 consists of 18 residues. The CDR3 loop reads CASSQSWKSTGIYNGQFF. The CDR3, as DNA: TGTGCCAGCAGCCAATCCTGGAAATCGACAGGGATCTATAATGGGCAGTTCTTC.

The chain couples TRBV12-3 or TRBV12-4 to TRBJ2-5; maybe TRBD2 (6 bases). V was trimmed by 5 bases and J by 5 bases, leaving 18 bases between them. The CDR3 totals 15 residues. In DNA, the CDR3 is TGTGCCAGCAGTCAGGGACTCACGATAAAGGAGACCCAGTACTTC. Its translation: CASSQGLTIKETQYF.

The rearrangement links TRBV3-1 to TRBJ2-7, with TRBD1 matching over 8 bases. Germline assignment: CDR1 LGHDT and CDR2 YNNKEL (reference sequence). This CDR3 is 14 amino acids long. Germline trimming cut 1 base from V and 2 bases from J; bases unmatched to any gene: 1. The CDR3 loop is CASSQGDRPYEQYF. The CDR3, as DNA: TGTGCCAGCAGCCAAGGGGACAGGCCCTACGAGCAGTACTTC.

The genes are TRBV7-9 and TRBJ1-2, with a weak D call TRBD1 (6 bases). This CDR3 region has 16 residues. The V gene lost 3 bases and the J gene lost 4 bases, with 18 bases spanning the gap. Germline V gene sequence: CDR1 SEHNR, CDR2 FQNEAQ (reference sequence). CDR3 nucleotide sequence: TGTGCCAGCAGCTTTACCTTAGGGACACAGAGCTATGGCTACACCTTC. This gives the protein CASSFTLGTQSYGYTF.

The V call is TRBV30, the J call TRBJ2-1; unclear D gene. The CDR3 has 14 residues. The V gene lost 3 bases and the J gene lost 0 bases, with 9 bases spanning the gap. Germline V gene lookup returns CDR1 GTSNPN and CDR2 SVGIG (reference sequence). CDR3 loop: CAWSFLTSYNEQFF. The DNA for the CDR3 is TGTGCCTGGAGCTTCCTTACCTCCTACAATGAGCAGTTCTTC.

This clonotype appeared a single time. The chain joins TRBV27 to TRBJ1-1, with no clear D. Germline CDR1 is MNHEY and CDR2 is SMNVEV (reference sequence). The CDR3 loop spans 15 amino acids. V lost 2 bases and J 1 base, leaving 11 bases between the germline ends. The CDR3 region has the DNA TGTGCCAGCAGTTTAAAGGATGTCGGGAACACTGAAGCTTTCTTT. Protein product: CASSLKDVGNTEAFF.

This clonotype showed up just once. The chain links TRBV28 to TRBJ1-2; D may be TRBD1 (6 bases). Trimming left V 2 bases short and J 8 bases short, with 15 bases between. There are 14 residues in the CDR3. The germline CDR1 and CDR2 sequences are MDHEN and SYDVKM. Here the CDR3 reads CASSLTTGGVGYTF. CDR3 coding DNA: TGTGCCAGCAGTTTAACGACAGGTGGTGTGGGCTACACCTTC.

The V gene is TRBV24-1, the J gene TRBJ2-3; D possibly corresponds to TRBD2 (5 bases). The V and J ends lost 3 bases and 10 bases respectively, with 13 bases between them. This CDR3 spans 13 amino acids. The germline V gene encodes CDR1 KGHDR and CDR2 SFDVKD. The CDR3 region is CATSDTSGNPQYF. The DNA for the CDR3 is TGTGCCACCAGTGATACCTCCGGGAATCCGCAGTATTTT.

The chain couples TRBV12-3 or TRBV12-4 to TRBJ2-3; 8 bases match TRBD2. V was clipped by 1 base and J by 0 bases; unmatched bases: 3. The CDR3 has 16 amino acids. The DNA for the CDR3 is TGTGCCAGCAGTTTAGGGGCTAGCGGGAGCACAGATACGCAGTATTTT. It is translated as CASSLGASGSTDTQYF.

This chain links TRBV27 with TRBJ1-1; 7 positions match TRBD1. The V gene's germline CDR1 is MNHEY and CDR2 SMNVEV (reference sequence). The CDR3 extends over 14 amino acids. J was trimmed by 1 base and V by 5 bases; bases with no gene match: 4. The CDR3 spells CASSADRKNTEAFF. As DNA, the CDR3 is TGTGCCAGCAGTGCGGACAGGAAGAACACTGAAGCTTTCTTT.

The chain joins TRBV7-8 to TRBJ2-1, with TRBD1 matching over 9 bases. Germline V gene data show CDR1 as SGHVS and CDR2 as FQNEAQ. Unmatched junction bases numbered 5, after V lost 4 bases and J lost 4 bases. The CDR3 totals 15 residues. CDR3 nucleotides: TGTGCCAGCAGCTATTTACAGGGGGCGTACAATGAGCAGTTCTTC. It is translated as CASSYLQGAYNEQFF.

V usage is TRBV6-5 and J usage is TRBJ2-1; 12 bases are shared with TRBD2. Germline assignment: CDR1 MNHEY and CDR2 SVGAGI. V trimming: 8 bases; J trimming: 9 bases; junction bases outside the gene matches: 5. This CDR3 comprises 13 residues. The CDR3 is CASAGTSGSEQFF. Here the CDR3 DNA reads TGTGCCAGCGCAGGGACTAGCGGGTCTGAGCAGTTCTTC.

The rearrangement links TRBV20-1 to TRBJ2-1; TRBD2 might be the D (6 bases). This CDR3 contains 13 residues. Between the trimmed V and J ends, which lost 1 base and 6 bases, there was a span of 10 bases. Per germline, CDR1 DFQATT and CDR2 SNEGSKA (reference sequence). The chain's CDR3 is CSARVPTSNEQFF. In DNA form, the CDR3 reads TGCAGTGCTAGAGTACCGACTAGCAATGAGCAGTTCTTC.

The V call is TRBV4-1, the J call TRBJ1-5; D unresolved. Germline V gene sequence: CDR1 MGHRA, CDR2 YSYEKL. The CDR3 is made up of 15 amino acids. V was cut by 6 bases and J by 0 bases, with 12 bases left in between. CDR3 DNA: TGCGCCAGCAGTCAGAATCGGAATAGCAATCAGCCCCAGCATTTT. As protein: CASSQNRNSNQPQHF.

This clonotype was counted a few times. The V call is TRBV20-1, the J call TRBJ2-7, with 11 bases identical to TRBD2. Germline V lookup: CDR1 DFQATT, CDR2 SNEGSKA (reference sequence). V was pared by 5 bases and J by 4 bases, with 4 bases of the junction left unmatched. This CDR3 spans 13 amino acids. The CDR3 here is CSAETSGSYEQYF. CDR3 DNA sequence: TGCAGTGCTGAAACTAGCGGGAGTTACGAGCAGTACTTC.